This TCR beta chain was observed in a study of shared clonotypes between healthy human individuals. Naive CD8 cells were CD45RO-negative, positively selected for CCR7, excluding terminally differentiated effector memory CD45RA+ cells. CDR3 length: 13 amino acids. V lost 5 bases, J lost 3 bases, and 2 bases stayed unmatched. CDR1 is SGHAT and CDR2 is FQNNGV in the germline V gene. This table comes from immunoSEQ multiplex PCR, and its TCRdb copy is limited to in-frame clones, with some not included. The profile covers millions of clones, with more than 85% appearing a single time and 1.5% to 2% taken by the ten largest.

The rearrangement links TRBV11-2 to TRBJ1-1; 8 bases align to TRBD1. The sequence was collected from a man aged 18 to 35 in good health. Some clones in this sample may be carry-over from other donors' samples. Input material: naive CD8+ T cells from PBMCs. The CDR3 nucleotides read TGTGCCAGCAGCCACAGGGGGGACACTGAAGCTTTCTTT. It encodes CASSHRGDTEAFF.